The T cell receptor beta chain described here comes from a study of yellow fever vaccine responses in identical twins. Study-wide results and caveats: A vaccine T cell response that seemed partly convergent and partly personalized was reported in twins.

About this clonotype itself: Its antigen is still unknown.

TCRdb ran MiXCR on the RT-PCR reads and lists one entry per CDR3 protein. The sample records 9,000 to 13,000 distinct CDR3 sequences, around four fifths being singletons. The receptor's source is a woman between 18 and 30 years old who received the yellow fever vaccine. This specimen was T cells from blood (PBMCs), unsorted or a sorted subset (not recorded which), taken before or after yellow fever vaccination (not recorded which).

CDR3 DNA sequence: TGCGCCAGCAGCCAAGCTCTAGCGGGAGCAGTGCATACGCAGTATTTT. Translating gives CASSQALAGAVHTQYF. This chain joins TRBV4-1 and TRBJ2-3; 10 positions match TRBD2. V shed 1 base and J 7 bases; nucleotides not matched to a gene: 8. Germline V CDR1 and CDR2: MGHRA, YSYEKL. This CDR3 has 16 residues.